The text below deals with one T cell receptor (beta chain). The entry originates in a study of patients and donors after allogeneic stem cell transplantation. Each CDR3 protein is one row after TCRdb ran MiXCR on the RT-PCR reads. The sample lists around 200,000 distinct CDR3 sequences, around 40% occurring once. Source material: blood, either unsorted or a sorted T cell fraction (not recorded which). This TCR was recovered from a human donor who was either an allogeneic HSCT recipient or a stem cell or donor lymphocyte infusion donor (not recorded which). It is not recorded whose cells these are; they may come from a transplant donor.

The CDR3 region has the DNA TGCAGCGTTGGCCGGGGCCCACACCTCACAATGAACACTGAAGCTTTCTTT. The encoded protein is CSVGRGPHLTMNTEAFF. The V call is TRBV29-1, the J call TRBJ1-1; possible D gene TRBD1, 5 bases. The CDR3 runs 17 residues. V was clipped by 4 bases and J by 0 bases, with 21 bases between them. Per germline, CDR1 SQVTM and CDR2 ANQGSEA.